This T cell receptor (beta chain) was retrieved from a study of CD8+CD57+ T cells in acquired aplastic anemia. Using genomic DNA as the template, TCR beta VDJ and CDR3 profiling was carried out. TCRdb processed the reads anew with MiXCR; each CDR3 protein has one entry. The repertoire holds 95,000 to 150,000 distinct CDR3 sequences, with roughly 40% as singletons. This CDR3 has 15 residues. Looked up from germline, CDR1 is SGHRS and CDR2 is YFSETQ. The V gene lost 4 bases and the J gene lost 0 bases, with 13 bases spanning the gap. The sample holds many counts of this clonotype. Sequenced patients had shown CD8+CD57+ cell expansion by flow cytometry.

The receptor comes from a human donor with aplastic anemia. The chain carries TRBV5-1 and TRBJ1-1, with D unclear. The sequenced sample was sorted CD4+, CD8+, or CD8+CD57+ T cells (not recorded which) from PBMCs. The CDR3 DNA is TGCGCCAGCAGCCTCAACGCTTACATGAACACTGAAGCTTTCTTT. It translates to CASSLNAYMNTEAFF.